A single sample gave rise to the 16 T cell receptor beta chains below, sequenced in a study of blood T cell repertoires in COVID-19. The data were produced by immunoSEQ multiplex PCR, yet TCRdb's version contains in-frame clones alone and is incomplete. The data show roughly 140,000 clones, 75% to 85% seen once. The sample taken for sequencing was peripheral blood. Receptors were obtained from an elderly woman with acute or convalescent COVID-19.

V gene TRBV7-9 combines with J gene TRBJ2-6; a possible D gene is TRBD2 (6 bases). V was trimmed by 5 bases and J by 0 bases, leaving 20 bases between them. The germline V gene has CDR1 SEHNR and CDR2 FQNEAQ (reference sequence). The CDR3 has 19 amino acids. CDR3 protein: CASSGGIIGRFSGANVLTF. CDR3 sequence (DNA): TGTGCCAGCAGCGGAGGGATAATTGGACGGTTCTCTGGGGCCAACGTCCTGACTTTC.

The CDR3 here is CASMWGREGDTQYF. Written as DNA, the CDR3 is TGTGCCAGCATGTGGGGTCGGGAGGGAGATACGCAGTATTTT. The chain joins TRBV2 to TRBJ2-3; the match to TRBD2 covers 8 bases. With V trimmed by 7 bases and J by 5 bases, 8 bases remained unmatched. Germline CDR1 reads SNHLY; CDR2 reads FYNNEI. This CDR3 spans 14 amino acids.

The gene calls are TRBV11-2 and TRBJ2-5; 13 bases are shared with TRBD2. V dropped 5 bases and J dropped 3; count of bases not matched to a gene: 6. The germline CDR1 and CDR2 sequences are SGHAT and FQNNGV. The CDR3 has 16 amino acids. This CDR3 reads CASSARLAGGKETQYF. The DNA of the CDR3 is TGTGCCAGCAGCGCTCGACTAGCGGGGGGTAAAGAGACCCAGTACTTC.

This chain uses TRBV27 with TRBJ2-7, with TRBD2 matching 8 bases. J lost 2 bases, V lost 6 bases, and 9 bases had no gene match. Germline CDR1 and CDR2: MNHEY and SMNVEV (reference sequence). This CDR3 contains 15 residues. The CDR3 loop is CASSYTSGTPYEQYF. DNA for the CDR3: TGTGCCAGCAGCTACACTAGCGGAACCCCCTACGAGCAGTACTTC.

The rearrangement links TRBV20-1 to TRBJ1-3; D is perhaps TRBD1 (5 bases). The CDR3 runs 14 residues. V lost 3 bases and J lost 4, with 13 bases in between. CDR1 is DFQATT, CDR2 SNEGSKA, per germline (reference sequence). CDR3 residues: CSASFGGGGNTIYF. CDR3 DNA: TGCAGTGCTAGTTTCGGGGGAGGGGGAAACACCATATATTTT.

The genes are TRBV4-1 and TRBJ2-4, with D perhaps matching TRBD2 (5 bases). V shed 3 bases and J shed 4 bases, with 16 bases lying between them. CDR1 is MGHRA and CDR2 is YSYEKL in the germline V gene. There are 16 residues in the CDR3. DNA of the CDR3: TGCGCCAGCAGCCACCTTGGGCGGGCGGTTAAAAACATTCAGTACTTC. Translated, it gives CASSHLGRAVKNIQYF.

The gene calls are TRBV28 and TRBJ1-2; TRBD1 matches 12 bases. This CDR3 contains 16 residues. The trim removed 6 bases at V and 4 bases at J, leaving 9 bases unmatched. Germline V gene data show CDR1 as MDHEN and CDR2 as SYDVKM. The CDR3 DNA is TGTGCCAGCAGCTCAACCGGGACAGGGGGCTCCTATGGCTACACCTTC. Protein: CASSSTGTGGSYGYTF.

This chain joins TRBV27 and TRBJ2-3, with D perhaps TRBD2 (6 bases). There are 16 residues in the CDR3. CDR1 MNHEY and CDR2 SMNVEV come from the germline V gene (reference sequence). Deletions cut 2 bases from V and 0 bases from J, with 12 bases between. CDR3 sequence: CASSLMVGTSTDTQYF. The CDR3 bases are TGTGCCAGCAGTTTAATGGTCGGGACTAGCACAGATACGCAGTATTTT.

The V and J genes are TRBV7-8 and TRBJ2-2; D is ambiguous. The germline gives CDR1 SGHVS, CDR2 FQNEAQ. Trimming removed 3 bases from V and 2 bases from J, with 10 bases in between. This CDR3 has 15 residues. This CDR3 is CASSFLVVNTGELFF. CDR3 coding DNA: TGTGCCAGCAGCTTTCTAGTCGTCAACACCGGGGAGCTGTTTTTT.

The J gene is TRBJ2-3, the V gene TRBV7-2, with TRBD2 matching 12 bases. This CDR3 has 18 amino acids. Germline lookup yields CDR1 SGHTA and CDR2 FQGNSA. Unmatched junction bases numbered 8, after V lost 2 bases and J lost 2 bases. The CDR3 nucleotides are TGTGCCAGCAGCTTACCTAGCGGGGGGGCAACCACCACAGATACGCAGTATTTT. Translation gives CASSLPSGGATTTDTQYF.

This clone was recorded once. The V and J genes are TRBV10-1 and TRBJ2-1, with 7 bases fitting TRBD1. Unmatched junction bases numbered 7, after V lost 7 bases and J lost 7 bases. CDR1 is WNHNN, CDR2 SYGVQD, per germline (reference sequence). This CDR3 spans 13 amino acids. CDR3 in amino acids: CASNGQVTNEQFF. The DNA for the CDR3 is TGCGCCAGCAATGGACAGGTGACGAATGAGCAGTTCTTC.

The chain combines TRBV6-1 with TRBJ2-7, with 10 nucleotides matching TRBD2. Germline V lookup: CDR1 MNHNS, CDR2 SASEGT. V was clipped by 7 bases and J by 1 base; unmatched bases: 4. The CDR3 runs to 14 residues. CDR3 nucleotide sequence: TGTGCCAGCATTAGCGGGGGGCCTTCCTACGAGCAGTACTTC. Its protein is CASISGGPSYEQYF.

The V and J genes are TRBV9 and TRBJ2-1; D not certain. Germline CDR1 and CDR2: SGDLS and YYNGEE. With 0 bases removed from V and 0 bases from J, the gap between germline ends came to 7 bases. The CDR3 spans 15 residues. DNA for the CDR3: TGTGCCAGCAGCGTAGGAGAGCACTCCTACAATGAGCAGTTCTTC. Its protein product is CASSVGEHSYNEQFF.

The V call is TRBV5-1, the J call TRBJ2-2; possibly TRBD1 for D (5 bases). From germline, CDR1 is SGHRS and CDR2 YFSETQ. The CDR3 has 15 residues. Trimming pared 0 bases from V and 4 bases from J, leaving 10 bases between. The CDR3 region is CASSLDGHLTGELFF. The CDR3 coding sequence is TGCGCCAGCAGCTTGGACGGACATCTCACCGGGGAGCTGTTTTTT.

The gene calls are TRBV28 and TRBJ1-2; 8 bases fit TRBD1. V lost 4 bases and J lost 4; bases outside the gene matches: 17. Germline CDR1 reads MDHEN; CDR2 reads SYDVKM. This CDR3 is 18 amino acids long. The CDR3 bases are TGTGCCAGCAGTTGGACACGACAGGGGACGGGTATAAGCTATGGCTACACCTTC. Amino acid sequence: CASSWTRQGTGISYGYTF.

V usage is TRBV3-1 (or the pseudogene TRBV3-2) and J usage is TRBJ1-4, with a weak D call TRBD1 (6 bases). This CDR3 comprises 15 residues. CDR1 is LGHDT and CDR2 is YNNKEL in the germline V gene (reference sequence). V lost 3 bases and J lost 8, with 16 bases in between. CDR3 sequence (DNA): TGTGCCAGCAGCCAGGTCTCCAGGGGTGGAGAAAAACTGTTTTTT. It translates to CASSQVSRGGEKLFF.